The TCR beta chain described here comes from a study of PD-1 blockade in classical Hodgkin lymphoma. Sequenced by immunoSEQ multiplex PCR; TCRdb stores in-frame clones only, minus some. This sample yields over 50,000 clones, of which over 70% are seen a single time; less than 20% belongs to the top ten. Each of the patients experienced relapse following autologous stem cell transplantation, and their brentuximab vedotin exposure differed. This CDR3 spans 11 amino acids. V was pared by 5 bases and J by 6 bases, with 5 bases between. Germline loops: CDR1 GTSNPN, CDR2 SVGIG (reference sequence). This receptor was identified in a human donor with classical Hodgkin lymphoma. The rearrangement joins TRBV30 to TRBJ1-6; D uncertain. Material: peripheral blood mononuclear cells (PBMCs), obtained at baseline. CDR3 protein: CAWEINSPLHF. CDR3 nucleotide sequence: TGTGCCTGGGAAATTAATTCACCCCTCCACTTT.